Listed below are T cell receptor beta chains from one sample, sequenced in a study of OX40 agonist ivuxolimab in advanced cancers. TCRdb's copy holds only in-frame clones and misses some; the assay was immunoSEQ multiplex PCR. The table lists about 80,000 clones, over 80% of them singletons, with less than 10% in the top ten. Sequences were derived from CD4+ or CD8+ T cells sorted from blood, sampled in a trial of the OX40 agonist ivuxolimab. Receptors originate from an adult with an advanced solid tumor such as melanoma, head and neck, liver or kidney cancer. The CDR3 runs from the conserved cysteine through the conserved F or W. D genes are given only for firm matches. Clone size is given for some rows only: seen once, a few or many times, or a class if the clone is expanded.

v_gene: TRBV7-6
abundance: .
j_gene: TRBJ2-7
d_gene: TRBD2
CDR3nt: TGTGCCAGCAGCCCGGGGGGACTAGCGGGCAACGAGCAGTACTTC
CDR3aa: CASSPGGLAGNEQYF

v_gene: TRBV6-4
abundance: .
j_gene: TRBJ2-1
d_gene: TRBD1
CDR3nt: TGTGCCAGCAGCGCGGGACAGGGTACCTACAATGAGCAGTTCTTC
CDR3aa: CASSAGQGTYNEQFF

v_gene: TRBV9
abundance: few
j_gene: TRBJ1-2
d_gene: TRBD1
CDR3nt: TGTGCCAGCAGCATCTCCGGGACAGGGGACTATGGCTACACCTTC
CDR3aa: CASSISGTGDYGYTF

v_gene: TRBV27
abundance: once
j_gene: TRBJ1-5
d_gene: .
CDR3nt: TGTGCCAGCAGTTTATCGGCAGGTCTCAATCAGCCCCAGCATTTT
CDR3aa: CASSLSAGLNQPQHF

v_gene: TRBV7-3
abundance: once
j_gene: TRBJ2-3
d_gene: .
CDR3nt: TGTGCCAGCAGCTTGGGGGCCACGAAAACAGATACGCAGTATTTT
CDR3aa: CASSLGATKTDTQYF

v_gene: TRBV6-5
abundance: .
j_gene: TRBJ1-4
d_gene: .
CDR3nt: TGTGCCAGCAGTTACGGGGGGGCAGGTGAAAAACTGTTTTTT
CDR3aa: CASSYGGAGEKLFF

v_gene: TRBV5-6
abundance: .
j_gene: TRBJ2-7
d_gene: .
CDR3nt: TGTGCCAGCAGCTTTTGGGGAGGCGAGCAGTACTTC
CDR3aa: CASSFWGGEQYF

v_gene: TRBV12-5
abundance: .
j_gene: TRBJ2-2
d_gene: .
CDR3nt: TGTGCTAGTGGTTTCCGGGACGCCGGGGAGCTGTTTTTT
CDR3aa: CASGFRDAGELFF

v_gene: TRBV9
abundance: .
j_gene: TRBJ1-2
d_gene: TRBD1
CDR3nt: TGTGCCAGCAGCGTAGGCGGAGGGGGCGCCCCCCGCGGCTACACCTTC
CDR3aa: CASSVGGGGAPRGYTF

v_gene: TRBV9
abundance: .
j_gene: TRBJ1-5
d_gene: .
CDR3nt: TGTGCCAGCAGCGTACAGGGATCCGATCAGCCCCAGCATTTT
CDR3aa: CASSVQGSDQPQHF

v_gene: TRBV7-8
abundance: .
j_gene: TRBJ2-7
d_gene: .
CDR3nt: TGTGCCAGCAGCTTAGCGCTGCTTGGCAGTCAGGTCTCCTACGAGCAGTACTTC
CDR3aa: CASSLALLGSQVSYEQYF

v_gene: TRBV9
abundance: .
j_gene: TRBJ2-2
d_gene: .
CDR3nt: TGTGCCAGCAGCCCGGCCCCCGGGGAGCTGTTTTTT
CDR3aa: CASSPAPGELFF

v_gene: TRBV19
abundance: .
j_gene: TRBJ2-5
d_gene: TRBD2
CDR3nt: TGTGCCAGTAGCGAGGTCGGGGGGGCGTACCAAGAGACCCAGTACTTC
CDR3aa: CASSEVGGAYQETQYF

v_gene: TRBV9
abundance: .
j_gene: TRBJ1-4
d_gene: .
CDR3nt: TGTGCCAGCAGCCTAAATGGTGTGGCTAATGAAAAACTGTTTTTT
CDR3aa: CASSLNGVANEKLFF

v_gene: TRBV29-1
abundance: .
j_gene: TRBJ2-2
d_gene: .
CDR3nt: TGCAGCGGTGTACGCACCGGGGAGCTGTTTTTT
CDR3aa: CSGVRTGELFF

v_gene: TRBV19
abundance: .
j_gene: TRBJ2-7
d_gene: TRBD2
CDR3nt: TGTGCCAGTAGTATGGGCCCACCCGGGGAGGGAGGTAACTACGAGCAGTACTTC
CDR3aa: CASSMGPPGEGGNYEQYF

v_gene: TRBV29-1
abundance: .
j_gene: TRBJ2-7
d_gene: TRBD1
CDR3nt: TGCAGCGTCACGACAGGGAGCTCCTACGAGCAGTACTTC
CDR3aa: CSVTTGSSYEQYF

v_gene: TRBV5-1
abundance: .
j_gene: TRBJ2-1
d_gene: .
CDR3nt: TGCGCCAGCAGCTTCGGGGAGAGCTCCTACAATGAGCAGTTCTTC
CDR3aa: CASSFGESSYNEQFF

v_gene: TRBV19
abundance: .
j_gene: TRBJ2-3
d_gene: .
CDR3nt: TGTGCCAGTAGCAGGATATCCACAGATACGCAGTATTTT
CDR3aa: CASSRISTDTQYF

v_gene: TRBV6-5
abundance: .
j_gene: TRBJ1-1
d_gene: .
CDR3nt: TGTGCCACCCGAATCTTCACTGAAGCTTTCTTT
CDR3aa: CATRIFTEAFF

v_gene: TRBV5-4
abundance: .
j_gene: TRBJ2-7
d_gene: TRBD1
CDR3nt: TGTGCCAGCAGCCCACAGGGGTTGGGTTACGAGCAGTACTTC
CDR3aa: CASSPQGLGYEQYF

v_gene: TRBV15
abundance: once
j_gene: TRBJ1-2
d_gene: .
CDR3nt: TGTGCCACCAGCAGAGCGGGGTACCTGCGAGATGGCTACACCTTC
CDR3aa: CATSRAGYLRDGYTF

v_gene: TRBV4-1
abundance: .
j_gene: TRBJ2-3
d_gene: TRBD2
CDR3nt: TGCGCCAGCAGCCAAGAGGGTCCGGCTAGCGGGGGGTCAGATAGCACAGATACGCAGTATTTT
CDR3aa: CASSQEGPASGGSDSTDTQYF

v_gene: TRBV5-1
abundance: .
j_gene: TRBJ1-1
d_gene: .
CDR3nt: TGCGCCAGCAGGGAGCGTGCGACTGAAGCTTTCTTT
CDR3aa: CASRERATEAFF

v_gene: TRBV5-1
abundance: .
j_gene: TRBJ1-1
d_gene: TRBD1
CDR3nt: TGCGCCAGCAGCTTGGTGGACAGGATCATGAACACTGAAGCTTTCTTT
CDR3aa: CASSLVDRIMNTEAFF

v_gene: TRBV23-1
abundance: once
j_gene: TRBJ2-5
d_gene: .
CDR3nt: TGCGCCAGCAGTCTTAAAGGTCAGGGCGGCCGAGAGACCCAGTACTTC
CDR3aa: CASSLKGQGGRETQYF

v_gene: TRBV4-1
abundance: .
j_gene: TRBJ1-2
d_gene: .
CDR3nt: TGCGCCAGCTGGAAGGAAGTCTATGGCTACACCTTC
CDR3aa: CASWKEVYGYTF

v_gene: TRBV6-1
abundance: .
j_gene: TRBJ2-1
d_gene: .
CDR3nt: TGTGCCAGCACCTTCAATCCGGGTGAGCAGTTCTTC
CDR3aa: CASTFNPGEQFF

v_gene: TRBV2
abundance: .
j_gene: TRBJ2-7
d_gene: TRBD1
CDR3nt: TGTGCCAGCTACAACCGCGACAGGGGCTACGAGCAGTACTTC
CDR3aa: CASYNRDRGYEQYF

v_gene: TRBV11-2
abundance: .
j_gene: TRBJ1-1
d_gene: .
CDR3nt: TGTGCCAGCAGCTTAGCGGGGGCTGAAGCTTTCTTT
CDR3aa: CASSLAGAEAFF

v_gene: TRBV7-9
abundance: .
j_gene: TRBJ2-3
d_gene: .
CDR3nt: TGTGCCTTCCGGACAGCAAGCACAGATACGCAGTATTTT
CDR3aa: CAFRTASTDTQYF

v_gene: TRBV30
abundance: .
j_gene: TRBJ1-5
d_gene: .
CDR3nt: TGTGCCTGGAGTCTGGACAGTAATAGCAATCAGCCCCAGCATTTT
CDR3aa: CAWSLDSNSNQPQHF

v_gene: TRBV9
abundance: once
j_gene: TRBJ1-3
d_gene: .
CDR3nt: TGTGCCAGCAGCGGTTGGACTGGAAGCTCTGGAAACACCATATATTTT
CDR3aa: CASSGWTGSSGNTIYF

v_gene: TRBV4-3
abundance: .
j_gene: TRBJ1-1
d_gene: TRBD1
CDR3nt: TGCGCCAGCAGCCAACGCGGCCAGGGGGTAAACACTGAAGCTTTCTTT
CDR3aa: CASSQRGQGVNTEAFF

v_gene: TRBV4-1
abundance: .
j_gene: TRBJ1-5
d_gene: .
CDR3nt: TGCGCCAGCAGCCAAGCCGACGCCGGCCAAAAGCCCCAGCATTTT
CDR3aa: CASSQADAGQKPQHF

v_gene: TRBV27
abundance: .
j_gene: TRBJ1-4
d_gene: .
CDR3nt: TGTGCCAGCAGTTTATTTGTGGGACGCTTTGAAAAACTGTTTTTT
CDR3aa: CASSLFVGRFEKLFF

v_gene: TRBV4-1
abundance: .
j_gene: TRBJ1-2
d_gene: .
CDR3nt: TGCGCCAGCAGCCATCCCGCAGGCGATGGCTACACCTTC
CDR3aa: CASSHPAGDGYTF

v_gene: TRBV7-6
abundance: .
j_gene: TRBJ1-1
d_gene: TRBD1
CDR3nt: TGTGCCAGCAGCTTAGGGGGGACAGAAAGTGAAGCTTTCTTT
CDR3aa: CASSLGGTESEAFF

v_gene: TRBV7-9
abundance: .
j_gene: TRBJ2-1
d_gene: .
CDR3nt: TGTGCCAGCAGCTTAGACGGCCCACGGGGGGCTTACAATGAGCAGTTCTTC
CDR3aa: CASSLDGPRGAYNEQFF

v_gene: TRBV27
abundance: .
j_gene: TRBJ2-7
d_gene: .
CDR3nt: TGTGCCAGCAGTTTATGGGCCGGGGACGAGCAGTACTTC
CDR3aa: CASSLWAGDEQYF

v_gene: TRBV6-4
abundance: .
j_gene: TRBJ2-3
d_gene: .
CDR3nt: TGTGCCAGCAGTGAAGGGGGGGTGGGCACAGATACGCAGTATTTT
CDR3aa: CASSEGGVGTDTQYF

v_gene: TRBV9
abundance: .
j_gene: TRBJ2-7
d_gene: TRBD1
CDR3nt: TGTGCCAGCGGACAGGGGGGAGAGCAGTACTTC
CDR3aa: CASGQGGEQYF

v_gene: TRBV10-3
abundance: .
j_gene: TRBJ2-3
d_gene: TRBD1
CDR3nt: TGTGCCATCCACCGGGACAGTCACACAGATACGCAGTATTTT
CDR3aa: CAIHRDSHTDTQYF

v_gene: TRBV11-2
abundance: .
j_gene: TRBJ1-5
d_gene: TRBD1
CDR3nt: TGTGCCAGCAGCAGGGGACAGGCCAGCAATCAGCCCCAGCATTTT
CDR3aa: CASSRGQASNQPQHF

v_gene: TRBV5-1
abundance: .
j_gene: TRBJ1-2
d_gene: TRBD1
CDR3nt: TGCGCCAGCAGCTTGGCAAGGACAGGGCATCCGGATGGCTACACCTTC
CDR3aa: CASSLARTGHPDGYTF

v_gene: TRBV19
abundance: few
j_gene: TRBJ2-3
d_gene: .
CDR3nt: TGTGCCAGTAGTCTGGGCACAGATACGCAGTATTTT
CDR3aa: CASSLGTDTQYF

v_gene: TRBV7-3
abundance: .
j_gene: TRBJ2-3
d_gene: TRBD1
CDR3nt: TGTGCCAGCAGCTTTACAGGGGGCGCAGCAGATACGCAGTATTTT
CDR3aa: CASSFTGGAADTQYF

v_gene: TRBV19
abundance: .
j_gene: TRBJ1-2
d_gene: .
CDR3nt: TGTGCCAGTAGTCCTCACGTAGCTAACTATGGCTACACCTTC
CDR3aa: CASSPHVANYGYTF

v_gene: TRBV7-6
abundance: .
j_gene: TRBJ2-7
d_gene: TRBD2
CDR3nt: TGTGCCAGCAGCTTAGGGGAGGGCGAGCAGTACTTC
CDR3aa: CASSLGEGEQYF

v_gene: TRBV27
abundance: once
j_gene: TRBJ1-1
d_gene: .
CDR3nt: TGTGCCAGCAGTCTTCGGATGGGCACTGAAGCTTTCTTT
CDR3aa: CASSLRMGTEAFF

v_gene: TRBV7-8
abundance: .
j_gene: TRBJ2-1
d_gene: TRBD2
CDR3nt: TGTGCCAGCAGCCGGGCCGGGACTAGCGGGGTCTATGAGCAGTTCTTC
CDR3aa: CASSRAGTSGVYEQFF

v_gene: TRBV10-3
abundance: .
j_gene: TRBJ1-2
d_gene: TRBD1
CDR3nt: TGTGCCATCGGGGAGGAGGGGGCACATGGCTACACCTTC
CDR3aa: CAIGEEGAHGYTF

v_gene: TRBV7-9
abundance: .
j_gene: TRBJ2-3
d_gene: .
CDR3nt: TGTGCCAGCAGCCCACCACGGGCAGATACGCAGTATTTT
CDR3aa: CASSPPRADTQYF

v_gene: TRBV19
abundance: .
j_gene: TRBJ2-7
d_gene: .
CDR3nt: TGTGCCAGTAGTACATCGGTGGACGAGCAGTACTTC
CDR3aa: CASSTSVDEQYF